These 22 T cell receptor beta chains were all obtained from the same sample, sequenced in a study of blood T cell repertoires in COVID-19. Here immunoSEQ multiplex PCR was the method, and the copy in TCRdb shows in-frame clones only, minus some. The sample has around 300,000 clones, about 93% seen once. Sequenced material: PBMCs or T cells enriched from blood (not recorded which). These receptors all stem from a woman aged 25 to 39 who had recovered from COVID-19.

In this sample, this clone turned up once. The rearrangement links TRBV5-1 to TRBJ2-3; D not resolved. Trimming cost V 0 bases and J 2 bases, with 7 bases left between them. CDR1 and CDR2 (germline): SGHRS, YFSETQ. This CDR3 spans 14 amino acids. CDR3 sequence (DNA): TGCGCCAGCAGCTTGGGACACCCCACAGATACGCAGTATTTT. Its protein product is CASSLGHPTDTQYF.

V is TRBV30 and J is TRBJ2-2; 11 bases are a match to TRBD2. The CDR3 totals 13 residues. V shed 8 bases, J shed 4 bases, and the junction held 3 bases outside the gene matches. Germline V CDR1 and CDR2: GTSNPN, SVGIG (reference sequence). CDR3 sequence: CATTSGSTGELFF. CDR3 nucleotides: TGTGCCACCACTAGCGGGAGCACCGGGGAGCTGTTTTTT. The full variable domain, its missing parts supplied by reference TRBV30 and TRBJ2-2, is SQTIHQWPATLVQPVGSPLSLECTVEGTSNPNLYWYRQAAGRGLQLLFYSVGIGQISSEVPQNLSASRPQDRQFILSSKKLLLSDSGFYLCATTSGSTGELFFGEGSRLTVL.

The V and J genes are TRBV7-3 and TRBJ2-5; D may be TRBD2 (6 bases). The CDR3 is 13 amino acids. Trimming cost V 5 bases and J 7 bases, with 14 bases left between them. Germline V gene data show CDR1 as SGHTA and CDR2 as FQGTGA. CDR3 sequence reads: CASSRTSKGTQYF. For the CDR3, the DNA is TGTGCCAGCAGCCGCACTAGCAAAGGGACCCAGTACTTC.

The chain couples TRBV28 to TRBJ1-6; D remains unclear. The ends were cut back, 6 bases at V and 6 bases at J, with 3 bases in the middle. The CDR3 contains 11 residues. The germline gives CDR1 MDHEN, CDR2 SYDVKM. The CDR3: CASSRNSPLHF. CDR3 bases: TGTGCCAGCAGCCGTAATTCACCCCTCCACTTT.

About this clone itself: One base away lies a much larger clone, so this may be a sequencing read error. Written as DNA, the CDR3 is TGTGCCAGCAGTTCAGGGAACACTGAAGCTTTCTTT. This encodes CASSSGNTEAFF. The V gene is TRBV6-5, the J gene TRBJ1-1, with D uncertain. The length of the CDR3 is 12 residues. Germline V gene lookup returns CDR1 MNHEY and CDR2 SVGAGI. Trimming removed 4 bases from V and 1 base from J, with 4 bases in between.

This rearrangement joins TRBV5-1 to TRBJ2-7; 12 nucleotides match TRBD1. The CDR3 totals 15 residues. Germline V gene data show CDR1 as SGHRS and CDR2 as YFSETQ. V shed 4 bases, J shed 3 bases, and the junction held 5 bases outside the gene matches. The chain's CDR3 is CASSRGTGGNYEQYF. CDR3 bases: TGCGCCAGCAGCCGAGGGACAGGGGGCAACTACGAGCAGTACTTC. The variable domain in full, completed from reference TRBV5-1 and TRBJ2-7, reads KAGVTQTPRYLIKTRGQQVTLSCSPISGHRSVSWYQQTPGQGLQFLFEYFSETQRNKGNFPGRFSGRQFSNSRSEMNVSTLELGDSALYLCASSRGTGGNYEQYFGPGTRLTVT.

The chain combines TRBV28 with TRBJ1-2, with D possibly being TRBD1 (6 bases). The CDR3 has 13 amino acids. CDR1 and CDR2 from the germline V gene are MDHEN and SYDVKM. The V end was cut by 9 bases, the J end by 5 bases, with 16 bases between. Here the CDR3 DNA reads TGTGCCAGTACAGGGTTGGTTTGGTATGGCTACACCTTC. Its protein product is CASTGLVWYGYTF.

The V call is TRBV28, the J call TRBJ1-1; D gene uncertain. Germline lookup yields CDR1 MDHEN and CDR2 SYDVKM. The CDR3 consists of 13 residues. V was shortened by 3 bases and J by 5 bases, with 10 bases between the two germline ends. CDR3 coding DNA: TGTGCCAGCAGTTTGAACTATAGGACTGAAGCTTTCTTT. Translation: CASSLNYRTEAFF. Filled out from reference TRBV28 and TRBJ1-1, the complete variable domain reads DVKVTQSSRYLVKRTGEKVFLECVQDMDHENMFWYRQDPGLGLRLIYFSYDVKMKEKGDIPEGYSVSREKKERFSLILESASTNQTSMYLCASSLNYRTEAFFGQGTRLTVV.

DNA of the CDR3: TGTGCCATCGAAAAGACAGGGGGGTACGAGCAGTACTTC. Encoded protein: CAIEKTGGYEQYF. The chain uses TRBV28 and TRBJ2-7; 9 bases line up with TRBD1. Per germline, CDR1 MDHEN and CDR2 SYDVKM. This CDR3 comprises 13 residues. V was clipped by 10 bases and J by 4 bases; unmatched bases: 8.

The CDR3 protein is CASSVAGGAQATSGELFF. CDR3 nucleotides: TGTGCCAGCAGTGTGGCAGGGGGCGCACAAGCTACCTCCGGGGAGCTGTTTTTT. The chain uses TRBV9 and TRBJ2-2; 8 bases agree with TRBD1. CDR3 length equals 18 residues. From germline, CDR1 is SGDLS and CDR2 YYNGEE. The junction had 18 bases not matched to a gene; V was cut back by 5 bases and J by 6 bases.

This chain links TRBV5-1 with TRBJ1-6, with TRBD1 matching 8 bases. The V segment lost 0 bases and the J segment 5 bases; nucleotides outside the gene matches: 1. The CDR3 totals 15 residues. CDR1 SGHRS and CDR2 YFSETQ come from the germline V gene. DNA of the CDR3: TGCGCCAGCAGCTTGGAGACAGGGGATAATTCACCCCTCCACTTT. It translates to CASSLETGDNSPLHF.

This clone was observed once. The V and J genes are TRBV9 and TRBJ2-7; 12 bases are a match to TRBD1. CDR1 is SGDLS, CDR2 YYNGEE, per germline. The ends lost 0 bases at V and 5 bases at J; junction bases unmatched: 3. CDR3 length equals 15 residues. CDR3 in DNA: TGTGCCAGCAGCGTAGGGGACAGGGGGCAACACGAGCAGTACTTC. It encodes CASSVGDRGQHEQYF. Based on the CDR3 plus reference TRBV9 and TRBJ2-7, the full variable domain is DSGVTQTPKHLITATGQRVTLRCSPRSGDLSVYWYQQSLDQGLQFLIQYYNGEERAKGNILERFSAQQFPDLHSELNLSSLELGDSALYFCASSVGDRGQHEQYFGPGTRLTVT.

The genes are TRBV2 and TRBJ1-3; no firm D call. The CDR3 loop spans 15 amino acids. V was shortened by 7 bases and J by 0 bases, with 13 bases between the two germline ends. Germline assignment: CDR1 SNHLY and CDR2 FYNNEI. The CDR3 bases are TGTGCCAGCAAAGCGTTCACGTACTCTGGAAACACCATATATTTT. Translation: CASKAFTYSGNTIYF.

This clone was observed a handful of times. The chain is built from TRBV7-2 and TRBJ1-6, with a weak D call TRBD1 (6 bases). Germline CDR1 SGHTA, CDR2 FQGNSA. V was shortened by 5 bases and J by 7 bases, with 12 bases between the two germline ends. The CDR3 length is 14 residues. The DNA of the CDR3 is TGTGCCAGCAGCCTACAGGGAAGCAATTCACCCCTCCACTTT. Amino acid sequence: CASSLQGSNSPLHF.

This chain links TRBV6-2 or TRBV6-3 with TRBJ2-1, with 11 bases matching TRBD1. After removal of 6 bases from V and 7 bases from J, the junction contained 11 bases not matched to a gene. This CDR3 has 16 amino acids. In germline, CDR1 is MNHEY, CDR2 SVGEGT. The CDR3 spells CASSLSGQGAVNEQFF. CDR3 bases: TGTGCCAGCAGCCTTTCAGGACAGGGGGCTGTAAATGAGCAGTTCTTC.

V is TRBV28 and J is TRBJ1-2; a possible D gene is TRBD1 (5 bases). This CDR3 contains 12 residues. Per germline, CDR1 MDHEN and CDR2 SYDVKM. The V end was cut by 5 bases, the J end by 4 bases, with 8 bases between. CDR3 in DNA: TGTGCCAGCAGTGAAGGGGTCTATGGCTACACCTTC. Translated: CASSEGVYGYTF.

The chain couples TRBV12-3 or TRBV12-4 to TRBJ1-5, with no clear D. The CDR3 is made up of 13 amino acids. The V gene lost 2 bases and the J gene lost 5 bases, with 7 bases spanning the gap. In DNA, the CDR3 is TGTGCCAGCAGTTTACACGAGTATCAGCCCCAGCATTTT. Translation gives CASSLHEYQPQHF.

This sequence joins TRBV12-3 or TRBV12-4 and TRBJ2-1, with a tentative D call TRBD2 (5 bases). Between the trimmed V and J ends, which lost 5 bases and 5 bases, there was a span of 7 bases. The CDR3 contains 12 residues. In DNA, the CDR3 is TGTGCCAGCAGTCTCGGGGACAATGAGCAGTTCTTC. It encodes CASSLGDNEQFF.

The DNA for the CDR3 is TGTGCCAGCAGCACAAGGGAGGCGGTCGAGCAGTACTTC. Protein sequence: CASSTREAVEQYF. The rearrangement joins TRBV28 to TRBJ2-7, with D perhaps TRBD2 (6 bases). The germline CDR1 and CDR2 sequences are MDHEN and SYDVKM. Trimming took off 6 bases at V and 6 bases at J, with 15 bases between the two ends. The CDR3 covers 13 residues.

This clone occurred once. J is TRBJ2-7 and V is TRBV29-1; a possible D gene is TRBD2 (5 bases). CDR1 and CDR2 from the germline V gene are SQVTM and ANQGSEA. Trimming cost V 7 bases and J 5 bases, with 15 bases left between them. The CDR3 loop spans 12 amino acids. The CDR3 loop is CSARVRVDEQYF. CDR3 bases: TGCAGCGCAAGGGTGCGGGTTGACGAGCAGTACTTC.

Notes on this clone: Other nucleotide sequences in the sample specify the same CDR3. This chain links TRBV20-1 with TRBJ2-7; TRBD2 is a possible D gene (6 bases). Germline CDR1 is DFQATT and CDR2 is SNEGSKA (reference sequence). The V end was cut by 3 bases, the J end by 3 bases, with 6 bases between. The CDR3 loop spans 11 amino acids. The DNA for the CDR3 is TGCAGTGCTAGCGGGAGCTACGAGCAGTACTTC. Its protein product is CSASGSYEQYF.

A word on this clone: A junction boundary mismatches the germline segment, possibly from a read error. This rearrangement joins TRBV9 to TRBJ2-1, with 12 nucleotides matching TRBD2. This CDR3 has 15 residues. In germline, CDR1 is SGDLS, CDR2 YYNGEE. In DNA form, the CDR3 reads TGTGCGAGCACCCAGGGTGGACTAGCGGGAACTGAGCAGTTCTTC. Translating it yields CASTQGGLAGTEQFF.